The text below deals with one T cell receptor beta chain. Its antigen is undetermined. These data come from a study of T-cell reconstitution after alpha-beta-depleted transplantation in children. Preparation of the TCRbeta library involved a method that used unique molecular identifiers. Using its own MiXCR run on the PCR reads, TCRdb lists one record per CDR3 protein. The table records 250,000 to 400,000 distinct CDR3 sequences, around 25% of them present only once. Study-level results: Fresh T-cell production supplied most of the T-cell counts and diversity seen one year after transplant. Surviving recipient T cells and thymic progenitors produced the high day-60 TCRbeta diversity seen in some patients. Roughly two months post-transplant, alpha-beta T cells reportedly originated from several hundred graft clones that had expanded.

Trimming pared 4 bases from V and 5 bases from J, leaving 18 bases between. Germline assignment: CDR1 SGHRS and CDR2 YFSETQ. This CDR3 has 15 amino acids. The receptor comes from a male patient between 5 and 17 years old who had a stem cell transplant for acute lymphoblastic leukemia, so the T cells may come from the graft donor. The sequences come from PBMCs, mostly from graft donor cells, collected 180 days after TCRalphabeta/CD19-depleted stem cell transplant. V is TRBV5-1 and J is TRBJ1-2; weak D call: TRBD1 (6 bases). DNA of the CDR3: TGCGCCAGCAGCAAACAGATGACAGGAGGATATGGCTACACCTTC. It is translated as CASSKQMTGGYGYTF. The whole variable domain, remainder taken from reference TRBV5-1 and TRBJ1-2, is KAGVTQTPRYLIKTRGQQVTLSCSPISGHRSVSWYQQTPGQGLQFLFEYFSETQRNKGNFPGRFSGRQFSNSRSEMNVSTLELGDSALYLCASSKQMTGGYGYTFGSGTRLTVV.